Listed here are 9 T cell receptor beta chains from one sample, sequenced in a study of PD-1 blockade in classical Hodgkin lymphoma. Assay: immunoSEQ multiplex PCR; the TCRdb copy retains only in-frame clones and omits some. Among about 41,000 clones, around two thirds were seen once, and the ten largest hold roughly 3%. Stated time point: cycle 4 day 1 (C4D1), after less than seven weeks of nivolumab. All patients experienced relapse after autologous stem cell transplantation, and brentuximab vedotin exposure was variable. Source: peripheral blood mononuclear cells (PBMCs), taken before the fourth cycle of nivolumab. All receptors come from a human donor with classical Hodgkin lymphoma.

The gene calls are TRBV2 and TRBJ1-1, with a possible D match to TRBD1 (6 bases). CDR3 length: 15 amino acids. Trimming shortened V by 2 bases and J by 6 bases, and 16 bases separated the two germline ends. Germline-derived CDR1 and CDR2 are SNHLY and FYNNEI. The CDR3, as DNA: TGTGCCAGCAGTGAATGGGCCGGGGGGGGCGCTGAAGCTTTCTTT. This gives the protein CASSEWAGGGAEAFF.

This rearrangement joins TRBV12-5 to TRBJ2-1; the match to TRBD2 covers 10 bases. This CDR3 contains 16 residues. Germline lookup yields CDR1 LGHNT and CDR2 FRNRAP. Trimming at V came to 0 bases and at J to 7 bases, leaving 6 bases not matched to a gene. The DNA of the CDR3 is TGTGCTAGTGGTTTGGTATTAGCGGGGGGCTTAAATGAGCAGTTCTTC. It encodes CASGLVLAGGLNEQFF.

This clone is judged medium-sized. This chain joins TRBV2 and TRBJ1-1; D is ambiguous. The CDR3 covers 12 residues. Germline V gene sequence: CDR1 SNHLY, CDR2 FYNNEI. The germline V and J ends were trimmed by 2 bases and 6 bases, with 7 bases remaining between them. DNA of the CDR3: TGTGCCAGCAGTGAATACCACCCTGAAGCTTTCTTT. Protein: CASSEYHPEAFF. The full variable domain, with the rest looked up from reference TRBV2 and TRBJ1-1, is EPEVTQTPSHQVTQMGQEVILRCVPISNHLYFYWYRQILGQKVEFLVSFYNNEISEKSEIFDDQFSVERPDGSNFTLKIRSTKLEDSAMYFCASSEYHPEAFFGQGTRLTVV.

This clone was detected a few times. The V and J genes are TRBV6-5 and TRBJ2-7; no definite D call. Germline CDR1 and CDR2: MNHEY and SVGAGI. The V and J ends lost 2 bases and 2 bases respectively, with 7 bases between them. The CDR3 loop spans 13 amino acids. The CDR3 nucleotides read TGTGCCAGCAGTTACCGACCGGCCTACGAGCAGTACTTC. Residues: CASSYRPAYEQYF.

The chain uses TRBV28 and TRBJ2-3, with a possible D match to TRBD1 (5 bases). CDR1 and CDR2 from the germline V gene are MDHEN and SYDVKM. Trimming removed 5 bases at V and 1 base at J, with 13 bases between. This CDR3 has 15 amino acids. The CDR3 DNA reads TGTGCCAGCAGTATAAGGGGATGGGGCACAGATACGCAGTATTTT. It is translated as CASSIRGWGTDTQYF.

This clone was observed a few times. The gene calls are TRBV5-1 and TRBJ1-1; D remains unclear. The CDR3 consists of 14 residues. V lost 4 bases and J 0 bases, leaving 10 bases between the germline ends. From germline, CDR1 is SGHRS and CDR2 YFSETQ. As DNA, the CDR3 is TGCGCCAGCAGCCCCGGTTCGGTGAACACTGAAGCTTTCTTT. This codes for CASSPGSVNTEAFF. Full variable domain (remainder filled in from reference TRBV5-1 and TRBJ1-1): KAGVTQTPRYLIKTRGQQVTLSCSPISGHRSVSWYQQTPGQGLQFLFEYFSETQRNKGNFPGRFSGRQFSNSRSEMNVSTLELGDSALYLCASSPGSVNTEAFFGQGTRLTVV.

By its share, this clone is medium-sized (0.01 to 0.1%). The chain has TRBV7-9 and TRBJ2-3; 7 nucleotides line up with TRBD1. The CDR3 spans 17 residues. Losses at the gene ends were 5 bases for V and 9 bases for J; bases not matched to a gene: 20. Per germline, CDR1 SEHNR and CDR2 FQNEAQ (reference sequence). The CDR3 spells CASSGTDSPSSWITQYF. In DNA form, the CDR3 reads TGTGCCAGCAGCGGGACAGACTCCCCCTCCAGTTGGATAACGCAGTATTTT.

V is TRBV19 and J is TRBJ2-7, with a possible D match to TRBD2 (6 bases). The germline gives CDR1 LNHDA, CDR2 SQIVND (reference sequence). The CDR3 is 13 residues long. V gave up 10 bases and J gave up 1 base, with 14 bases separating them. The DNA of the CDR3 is TGTGCCACCCTCCCCGCGGGGTCCTACGAGCAGTACTTC. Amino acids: CATLPAGSYEQYF.

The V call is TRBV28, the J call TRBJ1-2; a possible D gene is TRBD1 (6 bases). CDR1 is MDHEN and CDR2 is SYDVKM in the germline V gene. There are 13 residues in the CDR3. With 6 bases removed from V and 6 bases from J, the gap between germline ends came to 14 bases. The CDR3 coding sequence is TGTGCCAGCAGAGGGGGGCTAGGAGATGGCTACACCTTC. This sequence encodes CASRGGLGDGYTF.